This T cell receptor beta chain was observed in a study of shared clonotypes between healthy human individuals (dated by TCRdb to about 2020). Regarding the study in general: The cohort comprised a couple of women and three men aged 18 to 49 years. Per donor, three plates each were used for CD4 naive and CD4 memory, two for CD8 naive, and one for CD8 memory. To estimate repertoire size and how much clonotype sharing occurs between individuals, the study deeply sequenced the blood TCR repertoires of 4 to 6 healthy adults. Libraries were prepared and TCR repertoires were sequenced by different laboratories using diverse techniques, in order to increase sequencing depth and limit assay-specific biases. Leukapheresis yielded between about 0.85 and 9.5 billion PBMCs per donor.

A single count supports this clone. The target of this receptor is not known. Base qualities are not recorded, but no much larger clone differs from it by a single base. Healthy HIV-negative adults with no recently reported acute infections or vaccinations were included as donors. Every donor was a Caucasian adult residing in Nashville, Tennessee, USA. CD4+ T cells were enriched by magnetic negative selection, after which naive cells were positively selected on CD45RA and the negative fraction was taken as the memory subset. Blood was collected by leukapheresis, and PBMCs were isolated by Ficoll-Histopaque density gradient centrifugation and then cryopreserved in liquid nitrogen vapor phase. Analytical flow cytometry was used to check the purity and quantity of each magnetically sorted T cell population. Genomic DNA was isolated from every sorted fraction and measured by UV absorbance on a Nanodrop 2000c.

Here is what the overall study found, with its caveats: Sampling was restricted to blood, and TCR repertoires in tissues likely differ from the TCR repertoires found in blood. Even with the large sequencing depth, rarefaction of the sorted-subset datasets indicated that sequencing was incomplete. When several donors were compared, the shared fraction of clonotypes was around 5.1% for naive CD4, roughly 3.4% for naive CD8, 2.3% for memory CD4, and under 0.5% for memory CD8. The genetic and exposure-history diversity represented was limited by the small number of donors. Naive subsets generally had larger estimated clonotype richness than memory subsets. Higher generation probabilities were observed for clonotypes shared by all four sorted-subset donors than for non-shared clonotypes. Pairwise subsampling led to the expectation that sequencing depth would affect the degree of clonotype sharing among donors.

TCR CDR3 regions were amplified from genomic DNA by multiplex PCR using the deep immunoSEQ assay. For each cell subset, the extracted genomic DNA was distributed evenly across all wells of several immunoSEQ 96-well plates, and each plate served as one replicate. For sorted subsets, around 200 ng genomic DNA, equal to tens of thousands of T cell genomes, was loaded into each replicate PCR. The purified libraries were quantified using a Qubit 3.0 fluorometer, sized with a Bioanalyzer 2100, and then quantified again using the KAPA Library Quantification kit. A separate single-read 150-cycle Illumina NextSeq 550 flow cell was used to sequence each immunoSEQ 96-well plate. In the authors' own workflow: The immunoSEQ output contained only junctional sequences without quality scores, so filtering could not match that applied to full-length reads. To assign V/J genes and CDR3, sequences were annotated using PyIR, a Python wrapper for IgBLAST v1.9, with IMGT germline references. Reads were removed for weak V/J assignments (E-value above 1e-6), missing CDR3, stop codons, out-of-frame junctions, or ambiguous translated residues. A V3J clonotype was defined by an identical inferred V gene, J gene, and CDR3 amino acid sequence. To compute the percentage overlap between repertoires, the number of shared unique clonotypes was divided by the size of the smaller repertoire. Repertoire richness was assessed with RTK rarefaction, the Chao1 estimator, and Recon v2.1 estimates of unobserved clonotypes. OLGA was used to compute generation probabilities for all TCRbeta clonotypes that the gDNA method yielded from a handful of donors. This is the immuneACCESS table as TCRdb keeps it, with only in-frame sequences that have V and J called. A part of the clones is gone; compared with another copy, unresolved V genes explain less than half, and the rest is unexplained. From that table come the V and J calls and clone size; the DNA was used to work out D and trimming. The sample table lists around 2.3 million clones, 90% to 97% of them with a count of one. The ten largest clones represent more than 0.1% of the sample.

V loses 0 bases, J loses 2 bases, and the germline ends lie 20 bases apart. The CDR3 sequence holds 19 residues, the cysteine and phenylalanine included. The kept DNA is CDR3 alone, 57 bases in frame from the first base. The germline V gene specifies SGDLS as CDR1 and YYNGEE as CDR2. The V and J segments used are TRBV9 and TRBJ2-2, with TRBD1 perhaps the D gene, on 6 matching bases. Sequenced sample: naive CD4+ T cells sorted from blood. The sample's cell subset or site label, decoded: CD45RA+ positively selected. The TCR sequence derives from a man aged 18 to 29 in good health. The CDR3 protein is CASSVDSGQVKGNTGELFF. The DNA sequence is as follows: TGTGCCAGCAGCGTAGATTCGGGACAAGTAAAAGGAAACACCGGGGAGCTGTTTTTT.